One sample yielded the 22 T cell receptor beta chains listed below, sequenced in a study of early T cells in non-severe SARS-CoV-2 infection. From the 5' RACE reads, TCRdb called clonotypes with MiXCR, one entry per CDR3 protein. The table records over 50,000 distinct CDR3 sequences, roughly a tenth of them present only once. The specimen sequenced was whole blood. These receptors were collected from an adult who was a healthcare worker with PCR-confirmed SARS-CoV-2 infection or an uninfected control (not recorded which).

This clonotype was observed a handful of times. The V and J genes are TRBV3-1 and TRBJ2-1; 10 bases are a match to TRBD2. With V trimmed by 2 bases and J by 0 bases, 4 bases remained unmatched. Germline loops: CDR1 LGHDT, CDR2 YNNKEL (reference sequence). This CDR3 is built from 17 residues. The CDR3 loop reads CASSQPSGGSSYNEQFF. Here the CDR3 DNA reads TGTGCCAGCAGCCAACCTAGCGGGGGTAGCTCCTACAATGAGCAGTTCTTC.

The table lists this clonotype with many counts. The chain combines TRBV6-6 with TRBJ2-1; 10 bases align to TRBD1. V shed 2 bases, J shed 5 bases, and the junction held 3 bases outside the gene matches. There are 15 residues in the CDR3. Per germline, CDR1 MNHNY and CDR2 SVGAGI (reference sequence). DNA for the CDR3: TGTGCCAGCAGTTACGGGACAGGGGCCAACAATGAGCAGTTCTTC. Translating gives CASSYGTGANNEQFF.

This sequence joins TRBV7-2 and TRBJ1-6; D remains ambiguous. Germline V gene data show CDR1 as SGHTA and CDR2 as FQGNSA. The CDR3 covers 14 residues. With 3 bases removed from V and 7 bases from J, the gap between germline ends came to 10 bases. The CDR3 is CASSFFDANSPLHF. In DNA, the CDR3 is TGTGCCAGCAGCTTTTTCGATGCGAATTCACCCCTCCACTTT. The full variable domain, with the rest looked up from reference TRBV7-2 and TRBJ1-6, is GAGVSQSPSNKVTEKGKDVELRCDPISGHTALYWYRQSLGQGLEFLIYFQGNSAPDKSGLPSDRFSAERTGGSVSTLTIQRTQQEDSAVYLCASSFFDANSPLHFGNGTRLTVT.

The rearrangement joins TRBV9 to TRBJ2-3; the D gene is possibly TRBD2 (6 bases). Germline V gene data show CDR1 as SGDLS and CDR2 as YYNGEE. Trimming cost V 7 bases and J 2 bases, with 20 bases left between them. The CDR3 contains 16 residues. In DNA, the CDR3 is TGTGCCAGCCGCCCGAGGGGCGGCGGGAACACAGATACGCAGTATTTT. Protein product: CASRPRGGGNTDTQYF. Full variable domain (rest looked up from reference TRBV9 and TRBJ2-3): DSGVTQTPKHLITATGQRVTLRCSPRSGDLSVYWYQQSLDQGLQFLIQYYNGEERAKGNILERFSAQQFPDLHSELNLSSLELGDSALYFCASRPRGGGNTDTQYFGPGTRLTVL.

This clonotype was picked up many times. The chain uses TRBV7-2 and TRBJ2-1; D uncertain. The V end lost 7 bases, the J end lost 6 bases, and 10 bases lay between the germline ends. The CDR3 length is 12 residues. Germline V gene lookup returns CDR1 SGHTA and CDR2 FQGNSA. The CDR3 region is CASTHYINEQFF. As DNA, the CDR3 is TGTGCCAGCACTCACTACATCAATGAGCAGTTCTTC.

This clonotype was detected ten times or more. The chain uses TRBV12-3 or TRBV12-4 and TRBJ1-5, with a possible D match to TRBD1 (5 bases). V was shortened by 3 bases and J by 0 bases, with 9 bases between the two germline ends. The CDR3 runs to 15 residues. The CDR3 protein is CASSLTVNSNQPQHF. The CDR3 DNA reads TGTGCCAGCAGTTTGACAGTAAATAGCAATCAGCCCCAGCATTTT.

The V gene is TRBV6-6, the J gene TRBJ2-2; 10 bases line up with TRBD1. Germline V gene data show CDR1 as MNHNY and CDR2 as SVGAGI (reference sequence). This CDR3 comprises 16 residues. J gave up 6 bases and V 2 bases, and 6 bases lay outside the gene matches. CDR3 loop: CASSYGTGAVPGELFF. DNA of the CDR3: TGTGCCAGCAGTTACGGGACAGGGGCGGTACCCGGGGAGCTGTTTTTT.

This clonotype was seen many times. A much larger clone is a single base away; this may be a read error. The chain is built from TRBV6-5 and TRBJ2-3, with 7 nucleotides matching TRBD2. This CDR3 contains 15 residues. The V segment lost 2 bases and the J segment 4 bases; nucleotides outside the gene matches: 6. The V gene's germline CDR1 is MNHEY and CDR2 SVGAGI. This CDR3 is CASSYSGVRADTQYF. The CDR3 DNA is TGTGCCAGCAGTTACAGCGGGGTCAGGGCAGATACGCAGTATTTT.

V usage is TRBV5-1 and J usage is TRBJ2-3, with unresolved D. The length of the CDR3 is 16 residues. Trimming took 4 bases from V and 2 from J, leaving 17 bases between them. Germline CDR1 is SGHRS and CDR2 is YFSETQ. The CDR3 region has the DNA TGCGCCAGCAGCGCGGACGGACGAAGATCCACAGATACGCAGTATTTT. This sequence encodes CASSADGRRSTDTQYF.

This clonotype has just a few counts. The chain links TRBV20-1 to TRBJ1-2; no firm D call. Germline V CDR1 and CDR2: DFQATT, SNEGSKA (reference sequence). The V end lost 1 base, the J end lost 4 bases, and 4 bases lay between the germline ends. The CDR3 consists of 11 residues. CDR3 protein: CSARVIYGYTF. CDR3 sequence (DNA): TGCAGTGCTAGAGTAATCTATGGCTACACCTTC.

The V gene is TRBV7-2, the J gene TRBJ1-6; 9 bases align to TRBD1. Trimming at V came to 3 bases and at J to 0 bases, leaving 6 bases not matched to a gene. The germline CDR1 and CDR2 sequences are SGHTA and FQGNSA. CDR3 size: 18 residues. The CDR3 bases are TGTGCCAGCAGCTTGAGCGGGACAGGGAGCTCCTATAATTCACCCCTCCACTTT. Its protein is CASSLSGTGSSYNSPLHF.

Ten or more counts support this clonotype. The genes are TRBV7-8 and TRBJ2-3; TRBD1 agrees at 7 bases. The germline CDR1 and CDR2 sequences are SGHVS and FQNEAQ. This CDR3 contains 16 residues. Losses at the gene ends were 0 bases for V and 0 bases for J; bases not matched to a gene: 3. The CDR3 DNA is TGTGCCAGCAGCTTAGCGGGACAGATAAGCACAGATACGCAGTATTTT. Protein sequence: CASSLAGQISTDTQYF.

The V gene is TRBV12-3 or TRBV12-4, the J gene TRBJ1-1; maybe TRBD1 (6 bases). V was pared by 5 bases and J by 5 bases, with 12 bases between. The CDR3 has 13 amino acids. The CDR3 DNA is TGTGCCAGCAGTATTCAGGGGAATACTGAAGCTTTCTTT. It translates to CASSIQGNTEAFF.

The chain's CDR3 is CAWTVGMSGSPLHF. The CDR3 bases are TGTGCCTGGACTGTTGGAATGTCGGGTTCACCCCTCCACTTT. The chain combines TRBV30 with TRBJ1-6; no reliable D call. Trimming stripped 4 bases from V and 9 bases from J, with 16 bases between. The V gene's germline CDR1 is GTSNPN and CDR2 SVGIG (reference sequence). This CDR3 has 14 residues.

This clonotype was observed at least ten times. V is TRBV27 and J is TRBJ2-7, with a weak D call TRBD1 (5 bases). The CDR3 totals 14 residues. Trimming took 4 bases from V and 3 from J, leaving 13 bases between them. Germline V lookup: CDR1 MNHEY, CDR2 SMNVEV (reference sequence). Written as DNA, the CDR3 is TGTGCCAGCAGTTCCCCCGCCAGGGTCTACGAGCAGTACGTC. It encodes CASSSPARVYEQYV.

The chain uses TRBV12-3 or TRBV12-4 and TRBJ1-1; D is undetermined. The CDR3 spans 13 residues. V lost 2 bases and J 0 bases, leaving 4 bases between the germline ends. The CDR3 DNA sequence: TGTGCCAGCAGTTTACAGCTGAACACTGAAGCTTTCTTT. Residues: CASSLQLNTEAFF.

In its sample, this clonotype was seen many times. V is TRBV5-1 and J is TRBJ2-5; D possibly uses TRBD1 or TRBD2 (5 bases each). The CDR3 has 14 residues. The V and J ends lost 3 bases and 3 bases respectively, with 12 bases between them. Germline lookup yields CDR1 SGHRS and CDR2 YFSETQ. Written as DNA, the CDR3 is TGCGCCAGCAGCTGGGACGTGGGGGAAGAGACCCAGTACTTC. Residues: CASSWDVGEETQYF. Filled out from reference TRBV5-1 and TRBJ2-5, the complete variable domain reads KAGVTQTPRYLIKTRGQQVTLSCSPISGHRSVSWYQQTPGQGLQFLFEYFSETQRNKGNFPGRFSGRQFSNSRSEMNVSTLELGDSALYLCASSWDVGEETQYFGPGTRLLVL.

CDR3 loop: CASSLWDRVSAFF. The CDR3 DNA is TGTGCCAGCAGCCTTTGGGACAGGGTGTCTGCTTTCTTT. The chain employs TRBV7-8 and TRBJ1-1; 9 positions agree with TRBD1. This CDR3 comprises 13 residues. V gave up 5 bases and J gave up 11 bases; unmatched junction bases: 9. Per the germline V gene, CDR1 is SGHVS and CDR2 is FQNEAQ.

V usage is TRBV9 and J usage is TRBJ2-3; 8 bases agree with TRBD1. The germline V gene has CDR1 SGDLS and CDR2 YYNGEE. CDR3 size: 16 residues. Trimming at V came to 0 bases and at J to 1 base, leaving 4 bases not matched to a gene. The CDR3 nucleotides read TGTGCCAGCAGCGTAGCTCTGGGACAGGGCACAGATACGCAGTATTTT. Encoded protein: CASSVALGQGTDTQYF.

Ten or more counts support this clonotype. This chain links TRBV3-1 with TRBJ2-5, with 7 positions matching TRBD1. There are 14 residues in the CDR3. Germline trimming cut 3 bases from V and 2 bases from J; bases unmatched to any gene: 3. From germline, CDR1 is LGHDT and CDR2 YNNKEL (reference sequence). The CDR3 sequence: CASSQGTAQETQYF. CDR3 sequence (DNA): TGTGCCAGCAGCCAGGGGACAGCGCAAGAGACCCAGTACTTC.

In its sample, this clonotype was seen many times. This chain connects TRBV20-1 to TRBJ1-1, with D perhaps matching TRBD1 (5 bases). CDR1 and CDR2 from the germline V gene are DFQATT and SNEGSKA (reference sequence). The V and J ends lost 3 bases and 7 bases respectively, with 18 bases between them. This CDR3 has 14 amino acids. The CDR3 region is CSASRQRDTYEAFF. The CDR3 coding sequence is TGCAGTGCTAGCCGACAGCGAGATACTTATGAAGCTTTCTTT.

This clonotype has a handful of counts. Written as DNA, the CDR3 is TGTGCCAGCAGCTTAGCCGCTGTTGCTGGGGCCAACGTCCTGACTTTC. As protein: CASSLAAVAGANVLTF. V is TRBV7-9 and J is TRBJ2-6; D unresolved. CDR3 size: 16 residues. Trimming shortened V by 0 bases and J by 2 bases, and 8 bases separated the two germline ends. From germline, CDR1 is SEHNR and CDR2 FQNEAQ (reference sequence).